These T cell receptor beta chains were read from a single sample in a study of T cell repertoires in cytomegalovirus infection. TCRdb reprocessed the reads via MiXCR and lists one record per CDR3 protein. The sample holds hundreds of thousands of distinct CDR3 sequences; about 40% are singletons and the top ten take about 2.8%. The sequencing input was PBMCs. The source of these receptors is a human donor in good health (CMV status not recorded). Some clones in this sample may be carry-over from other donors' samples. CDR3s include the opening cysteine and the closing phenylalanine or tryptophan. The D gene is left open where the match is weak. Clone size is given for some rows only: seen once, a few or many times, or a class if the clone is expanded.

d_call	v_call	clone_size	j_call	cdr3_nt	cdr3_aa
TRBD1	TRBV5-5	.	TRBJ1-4	TGTGCCAGCAGCTCTCTATCCAGGGGGCATGGAACTAATGAAAAACTGTTTTTT	CASSSLSRGHGTNEKLFF
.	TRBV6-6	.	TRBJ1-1	TGTGCCAGCAGTGTGTGGGCTAAGGGCACTGAAGCTTTCTTT	CASSVWAKGTEAFF
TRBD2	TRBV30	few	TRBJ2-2	TGTGCCTGGAGTCTTTCCCGGACTAGCGGCGGGGAGCTGTTTTTT	CAWSLSRTSGGELFF
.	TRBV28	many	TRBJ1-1	TGTGCCAGCAGTTCGGGGGGCTCGAACACTGAAGCTTTCTTT	CASSSGGSNTEAFF
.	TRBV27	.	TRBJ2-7	TGTGCCAGTGGAGACGGCTACGAGCAGTACTTC	CASGDGYEQYF
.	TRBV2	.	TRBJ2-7	TGTGCCAGCAAGCCAACAGGATTTGGGACGATGGAGTACTTC	CASKPTGFGTMEYF
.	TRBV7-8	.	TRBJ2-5	TGTGCCAGCAGCTTAGCTTGGGGAATCCAAGAGACCCAGTACTTC	CASSLAWGIQETQYF
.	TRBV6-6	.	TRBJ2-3	TGTGCCAGCAGTTGGGGCCTTGTGGGCATCCCAGATACGCAGTATTTT	CASSWGLVGIPDTQYF
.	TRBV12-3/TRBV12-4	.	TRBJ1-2	TGTGCCAGCAGTTTAACGGGGAGCCCCTATGGCTACACCTTC	CASSLTGSPYGYTF
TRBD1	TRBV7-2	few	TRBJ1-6	TGTGCCAGCAGTTCCGGACAGGCGGATAGTTCACCCCTCCACTTT	CASSSGQADSSPLHF
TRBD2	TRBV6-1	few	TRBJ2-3	TGTGCCAGCAGTGAAGCTAGCGGGAGGGCAGATACGCAGTATTTT	CASSEASGRADTQYF
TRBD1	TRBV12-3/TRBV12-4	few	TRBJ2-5	TGTGCCAGCAGTCGGAGCAGGGGGCCTCAAGAGACCCAGTACTTC	CASSRSRGPQETQYF